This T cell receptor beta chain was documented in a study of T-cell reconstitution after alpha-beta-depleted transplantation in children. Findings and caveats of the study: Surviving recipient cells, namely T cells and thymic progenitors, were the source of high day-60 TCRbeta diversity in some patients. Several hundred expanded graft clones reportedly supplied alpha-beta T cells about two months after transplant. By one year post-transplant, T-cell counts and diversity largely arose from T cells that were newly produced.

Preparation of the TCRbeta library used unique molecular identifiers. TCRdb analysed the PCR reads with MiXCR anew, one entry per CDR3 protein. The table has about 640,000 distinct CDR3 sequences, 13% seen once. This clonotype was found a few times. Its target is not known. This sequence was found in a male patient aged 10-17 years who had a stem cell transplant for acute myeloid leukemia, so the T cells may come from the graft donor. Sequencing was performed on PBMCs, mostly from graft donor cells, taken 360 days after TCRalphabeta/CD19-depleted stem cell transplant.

CDR3 region: CSVDRGRAREQFF. In DNA, the CDR3 is TGCAGCGTTGATCGCGGGAGGGCCCGGGAGCAGTTCTTC. The chain carries TRBV29-1 and TRBJ2-1; TRBD2 matches 9 bases. The CDR3 covers 13 residues. V was clipped by 3 bases and J by 10 bases; unmatched bases: 7. Germline lookup yields CDR1 SQVTM and CDR2 ANQGSEA.